One sample yielded the 7 T cell receptor beta chains listed below, sequenced in a study of blood T cell repertoires in COVID-19. Clones were read by immunoSEQ multiplex PCR, and TCRdb kept only the in-frame ones, dropping some. The repertoire holds 65,000 or so clones, with about four fifths as singletons. Material: peripheral blood. These receptors all stem from a human donor in a cohort sampled during active COVID-19.

The V gene is TRBV6-5, the J gene TRBJ1-1; TRBD1 might be the D (6 bases). Trimming took 7 bases from V and 2 from J, leaving 11 bases between them. CDR3 length: 13 amino acids. CDR1 is MNHEY, CDR2 SVGAGI, per germline. The CDR3 coding sequence is TGTGCCAGCACGGTAGGGGGAAACACTGAAGCTTTCTTT. Translated, it gives CASTVGGNTEAFF.

This sequence joins TRBV10-3 and TRBJ2-2; D remains ambiguous. CDR1 is ENHRY, CDR2 SYGVKD, per germline. V was pared by 0 bases and J by 2 bases, with 10 bases between. The CDR3 runs to 16 residues. The DNA for the CDR3 is TGTGCCATCAGTGAGTCTCCGAGACACAACACCGGGGAGCTGTTTTTT. It translates to CAISESPRHNTGELFF.

The chain carries TRBV9 and TRBJ1-2, with a possible D match to TRBD1 (6 bases). V lost 3 bases and J lost 4, with 16 bases in between. CDR1 SGDLS and CDR2 YYNGEE come from the germline V gene. This CDR3 contains 15 residues. CDR3 protein: CASSGGGGLSYGYTF. The CDR3 DNA is TGTGCCAGCAGCGGAGGGGGTGGGTTGAGCTATGGCTACACCTTC.

The chain links TRBV7-9 to TRBJ1-1; a possible D gene is TRBD1 (6 bases). Looked up from germline, CDR1 is SEHNR and CDR2 is FQNEAQ (reference sequence). Trimming took 7 bases from V and 5 from J, leaving 14 bases between them. There are 13 residues in the CDR3. The CDR3 protein is CASTAGGGTEAFF. In DNA form, the CDR3 reads TGTGCCAGCACCGCGGGGGGCGGAACTGAAGCTTTCTTT.

This chain uses TRBV21-1 with TRBJ2-1; the DNA was not compared with TRBD2, the D call given in the table. TRBV21-1 has pseudogene status. The CDR3 runs to 16 residues. The chain's CDR3 is CASSKVPRTDYNEQFF. CDR3 in DNA: TGTGCCAGCAGCAAAGTCCCCCGAACTGACTACAATGAGCAGTTCTTC.

The chain recombines TRBV5-4 with TRBJ2-1; D may be TRBD2 (6 bases). Germline lookup yields CDR1 SGHNT and CDR2 YYREEE (reference sequence). The V end lost 4 bases, the J end lost 3 bases, and 11 bases lay between the germline ends. This CDR3 has 14 amino acids. In DNA, the CDR3 is TGTGCCAGCAGCCGCGGAGGGAGCTACAATGAGCAGTTCTTC. Protein sequence: CASSRGGSYNEQFF.

The V call is TRBV18, the J call TRBJ2-7; TRBD1 might be the D (6 bases). V lost 0 bases, J lost 4 bases, and 10 bases lay in between. The length of the CDR3 is 14 residues. Germline V lookup: CDR1 KGHSH, CDR2 LQKENI. CDR3: CASSPPSGQYEQYF. CDR3 nucleotide sequence: TGTGCCAGCTCACCACCCTCCGGACAGTACGAGCAGTACTTC.